The present TCR beta chain was sequenced within a study of cytomegalovirus exposure and HLA in healthy donors. This clone was counted once. The antigen is unknown. PCR amplification relied on 60 Vbeta primers (plus 13 Jbeta primers). The assay was immunoSEQ multiplex PCR, and TCRdb's table has in-frame clones only and misses some. This table holds 130,000 to 150,000 clones, 76% found once. The V end was cut by 4 bases, the J end by 4 bases, with 10 bases between. Germline loops: CDR1 LNHNV, CDR2 YYDKDF (reference sequence). The CDR3 contains 14 residues. Each donor was healthy, and each was a bone marrow donor. Unrecorded immune exposures were likely, despite nominal health at sampling. Study findings and constraints: It was in a later analysis that TCR association rates were seen to vary by HLA locus, highest for DRB1 and lowest for HLA-C. Sequencing artifact likely explains a cluster of highly shared sequence variants.

This receptor was identified in a woman between 40 and 50 years old in good health and CMV-seronegative. Sequenced material: PBMCs. The chain is built from TRBV15 and TRBJ2-2; maybe TRBD1 (5 bases). The CDR3 DNA is TGTGCCACCAGCACAGGGTCCAGCACCGGGGAGCTGTTTTTT. This gives the protein CATSTGSSTGELFF. Based on the CDR3 plus reference TRBV15 and TRBJ2-2, the full variable domain is DAMVIQNPRYQVTQFGKPVTLSCSQTLNHNVMYWYQQKSSQAPKLLFHYYDKDFNNEADTPDNFQSRRPNTSFCFLDIRSPGLGDTAMYLCATSTGSSTGELFFGEGSRLTVL.